Below are 7 T cell receptor beta chains sequenced from a single sample in a study of metastatic and nonmetastatic thyroid tumors. Every patient underwent thyroid surgery untreated. TCRdb re-processed the PCR reads through MiXCR. The sample has tens of thousands of clones; 12% are singletons. Specimen: blood. The receptors stem from a male donor with papillary thyroid cancer or a benign thyroid nodule (not recorded which). Some clones in this sample may be carry-over from other donors' samples.

This clone is medium-sized in the sample. The rearrangement links TRBV10-3 to TRBJ2-3, with a tentative D call TRBD1 (8 bases). V was pared by 2 bases and J by 2 bases, with 14 bases between. Germline V gene sequence: CDR1 ENHRY, CDR2 SYGVKD. This CDR3 comprises 16 residues. The CDR3 DNA follows: TGTGCCATCAGTGAGCCCACAGGGGGGGACACAGATACGCAGTATTTT. Encoded protein: CAISEPTGGDTDTQYF.

This clone was seen many times. V is TRBV20-1 and J is TRBJ1-5; D gene uncertain. Trimming removed 0 bases at V and 4 bases at J, with 10 bases between. This CDR3 has 14 amino acids. CDR1 is DFQATT, CDR2 SNEGSKA, per germline (reference sequence). CDR3 sequence: CSARDLGGNQPQHF. Here the CDR3 DNA reads TGCAGTGCTAGAGATCTTGGAGGGAATCAGCCCCAGCATTTT.

J is TRBJ2-7 and V is TRBV2; the match to TRBD2 covers 12 bases. This CDR3 contains 14 residues. V shed 8 bases and J 4 bases; nucleotides not matched to a gene: 6. Germline lookup yields CDR1 SNHLY and CDR2 FYNNEI. This chain's CDR3 is CASCRLAGEYEQYF. The CDR3 coding sequence is TGTGCCAGCTGCAGACTAGCGGGAGAATACGAGCAGTACTTC.

This clone was counted at least ten times. J is TRBJ1-6 and V is TRBV9; maybe TRBD1 (5 bases). CDR1 SGDLS and CDR2 YYNGEE come from the germline V gene. V was trimmed by 0 bases and J by 7 bases, leaving 8 bases between them. The CDR3 totals 14 residues. Here the CDR3 reads CASSVGRVNSPLHF. In DNA form, the CDR3 reads TGTGCCAGCAGCGTAGGCAGGGTCAATTCACCCCTCCACTTT.

Of note for this clone: The same CDR3 also results from other DNA sequences found in this sample. The rearrangement joins TRBV19 to TRBJ1-4; no clear D gene. Between the trimmed V and J ends, which lost 7 bases and 4 bases, there was a span of 16 bases. The CDR3 extends over 15 amino acids. Germline V lookup: CDR1 LNHDA, CDR2 SQIVND (reference sequence). CDR3 amino acids: CASKTWNTNNEKLFF. CDR3 in DNA: TGTGCCAGTAAGACGTGGAACACTAATAATGAAAAACTGTTTTTT.

The chain employs TRBV20-1 and TRBJ2-2; maybe TRBD2 (7 bases). Trimming removed 3 bases at V and 6 bases at J, with 14 bases between. Germline assignment: CDR1 DFQATT and CDR2 SNEGSKA (reference sequence). The CDR3 sequence is 14 residues long. The CDR3 DNA sequence: TGCAGTGCTAGGGGTCGGGGGGCTGCCGGGGAGCTGTTTTTT. Encoded protein: CSARGRGAAGELFF.

This clone was picked up many times. The CDR3, as DNA: TGCAGTGCAAGTTGGGCCCCCAATGAGCAGTTCTTC. This encodes CSASWAPNEQFF. V gene TRBV20-1 combines with J gene TRBJ2-1, with D unresolved. V lost 6 bases to trimming and J lost 6 bases, with 12 bases between them. There are 12 residues in the CDR3. Per the germline V gene, CDR1 is DFQATT and CDR2 is SNEGSKA (reference sequence).